A single sample is the source of the 27 T cell receptor beta chains below, sequenced in a study of regulatory T cells in long-lasting Graves disease. Arm-PCR of CDR3 regions and iRepertoire HTBI primers were the basis on which TCR beta libraries were built. TCRdb re-derived calls from the multiplex PCR reads in MiXCR, one entry per CDR3 protein. The repertoire holds a few hundred thousand distinct CDR3 sequences, with approximately 16% as singletons. Time point given: newly diagnosed GD, antithyroid drugs for less than 3 months. PBMC RNA was the source of the TCR library. These records were also assigned to another study, of T cells in Graves' hyperthyroidism and ophthalmopathy.

Sequenced material: peripheral blood mononuclear cells (PBMCs), taken at new diagnosis, from a patient treated with antithyroid drugs. The receptors stem from a man in his forties with Graves disease.

This clonotype was observed at least ten times. The chain uses TRBV3-1 and TRBJ2-7; D is undetermined. Looked up from germline, CDR1 is LGHDT and CDR2 is YNNKEL (reference sequence). This CDR3 has 13 residues. V lost 4 bases and J 2 bases, leaving 9 bases between the germline ends. The CDR3 sequence is CASSLEAPYEQYF. Here the CDR3 DNA reads TGTGCCAGCAGCCTAGAGGCCCCCTACGAGCAGTACTTC.

The chain is built from TRBV9 and TRBJ1-4; no clear D gene. The CDR3 totals 15 residues. Germline V CDR1 and CDR2: SGDLS, YYNGEE. The V gene lost 2 bases and the J gene lost 4 bases, with 12 bases spanning the gap. The CDR3 DNA reads TGTGCCAGCAGCGTGTACGGCTCAAATAATGAAAAACTGTTTTTT. Amino acids: CASSVYGSNNEKLFF. The whole variable domain, filled in from reference TRBV9 and TRBJ1-4, reads DSGVTQTPKHLITATGQRVTLRCSPRSGDLSVYWYQQSLDQGLQFLIQYYNGEERAKGNILERFSAQQFPDLHSELNLSSLELGDSALYFCASSVYGSNNEKLFFGSGTQLSVL.

This chain connects TRBV7-8 to TRBJ1-1; 12 positions agree with TRBD1. The V gene's germline CDR1 is SGHVS and CDR2 FQNEAQ. The CDR3 has 14 amino acids. V was clipped by 7 bases and J by 11 bases; unmatched bases: 11. CDR3 loop: CASTLMGTGGDAFF. The CDR3 DNA reads as TGTGCCAGCACCCTCATGGGGACAGGGGGCGACGCTTTCTTT.

This clonotype was seen many times. The rearrangement uses TRBV5-6 and TRBJ2-7; 8 bases agree with TRBD1. CDR1 SGHDT and CDR2 YYEEEE come from the germline V gene. Losses at the gene ends were 4 bases for V and 5 bases for J; bases not matched to a gene: 8. The CDR3 length is 14 residues. Here the CDR3 DNA reads TGTGCCAGCAGCCTGTCCCCAGGGGGCGACGAGCAGTACTTC. It specifies CASSLSPGGDEQYF. The full variable domain, in which reference TRBV5-6 and TRBJ2-7 provide the parts outside the CDR3, is DAGVTQSPTHLIKTRGQQVTLRCSPKSGHDTVSWYQQALGQGPQFIFQYYEEEERQRGNFPDRFSGHQFPNYSSELNVNALLLGDSALYLCASSLSPGGDEQYFGPGTRLTVT.

Turning to this clonotype: A read error is the likely source, as a far larger clone sits one nucleotide away. This chain links TRBV18 with TRBJ2-7, with D perhaps matching TRBD1 (6 bases). Germline-derived CDR1 and CDR2 are KGHSH and LQKENI. CDR3 length: 14 amino acids. CDR3 protein: CASSLGQITYEQHF. As DNA, the CDR3 is TGTGCCAGCAGTTTAGGACAGATCACCTACGAGCAGCACTTC.

In its sample, this clonotype was seen many times. The chain uses TRBV20-1 and TRBJ2-5; D unresolved. The CDR3 runs to 14 residues. Trimming pared 3 bases from V and 6 bases from J, leaving 17 bases between. CDR1 is DFQATT, CDR2 SNEGSKA, per germline (reference sequence). The CDR3 protein is CSARGENVGQTQYF. CDR3 DNA sequence: TGCAGTGCTAGGGGTGAGAACGTCGGGCAGACCCAGTACTTC.

Comments on this clonotype: A junction boundary mismatches the germline segment, possibly from a read error. V usage is TRBV15 and J usage is TRBJ2-5, with D possibly TRBD1 on 6 matching bases. The CDR3 is 13 amino acids. Germline loops: CDR1 LNHNV, CDR2 YYDKDF (reference sequence). The CDR3 protein is CATSVTGQEAQYF. DNA of the CDR3: TGTGCCACCAGTGTAACAGGGCAAGAGGCCCAGTACTTC.

This clonotype came up many times. CDR3 residues: CASSPQEGTGTVYGYTF. CDR3 nucleotides: TGTGCCAGCAGTCCCCAGGAAGGGACCGGGACAGTCTATGGCTACACCTTC. The chain links TRBV28 to TRBJ1-2; TRBD1 aligns across 7 bases. The germline V gene encodes CDR1 MDHEN and CDR2 SYDVKM. CDR3 size: 17 residues. J gave up 4 bases and V 5 bases, and 16 bases lay outside the gene matches.

This clonotype was counted at least ten times. The V and J genes are TRBV5-1 and TRBJ2-7, with 9 bases matching TRBD2. V shed 5 bases and J 3 bases; nucleotides not matched to a gene: 9. CDR1 SGHRS and CDR2 YFSETQ come from the germline V gene. The CDR3 sequence is 15 residues long. The CDR3 loop reads CASSYGGGDLYEQYF. DNA for the CDR3: TGCGCCAGCAGTTACGGCGGGGGGGACCTCTACGAGCAGTACTTC.

This clonotype appeared a few times. The rearrangement uses TRBV20-1 and TRBJ2-1; 14 bases align to TRBD2. The CDR3 covers 18 residues. Germline V gene sequence: CDR1 DFQATT, CDR2 SNEGSKA (reference sequence). V dropped 6 bases and J dropped 1; count of bases not matched to a gene: 11. This chain's CDR3 is CSAQTSGGAGVSYNEQFF. The CDR3 region has the DNA TGCAGTGCGCAGACTAGCGGGGGGGCCGGTGTGTCCTACAATGAGCAGTTCTTC.

As to this clonotype: A much larger clone differs by one base, so this may be a read error. This chain joins TRBV27 and TRBJ2-3, with 7 bases that match TRBD1. From germline, CDR1 is MNHEY and CDR2 SMNVEV (reference sequence). Trimming cost V 5 bases and J 2 bases; bases outside gene matches: 10. This CDR3 comprises 16 residues. As DNA, the CDR3 is TGTGCCAGCAGTGATTTGTCAGGGGGTAACACAGATACGCAGTATTTT. Protein sequence: CASSDLSGGNTDTQYF.

The chain links TRBV5-1 to TRBJ1-1, with D possibly TRBD1 on 6 matching bases. Germline V gene sequence: CDR1 SGHRS, CDR2 YFSETQ. Trimming shortened V by 5 bases and J by 0 bases, and 14 bases separated the two germline ends. The CDR3 is 15 amino acids. The CDR3, as DNA: TGCGCCAGCAGGGGACGGGGGGCCTTGAACACTGAAGCTTTCTTT. Translating gives CASRGRGALNTEAFF.

The sample holds many counts of this clonotype. The V call is TRBV9, the J call TRBJ1-2; 7 bases align to TRBD1. CDR1 is SGDLS and CDR2 is YYNGEE in the germline V gene. The CDR3 totals 15 residues. Trimming at V came to 4 bases and at J to 4 bases, leaving 10 bases not matched to a gene. The CDR3 nucleotides read TGTGCCAGCAGCACCGGACAGGCGCAGACCTATGGCTACACCTTC. It specifies CASSTGQAQTYGYTF.

This clonotype has more than one count but fewer than ten. V is TRBV14 and J is TRBJ2-3; maybe TRBD1 (6 bases). CDR3 length equals 15 residues. The V gene's germline CDR1 is SGHDN and CDR2 FVKESK. The germline V and J ends were trimmed by 4 bases and 4 bases, with 15 bases remaining between them. CDR3 protein: CASSPTGRGSDTQYF. DNA of the CDR3: TGTGCCAGCAGCCCTACAGGGAGAGGCTCAGATACGCAGTATTTT.

Points on this clonotype: It may be a read error: a sequence one base away is much more abundant. The genes are TRBV7-3 and TRBJ2-1; maybe TRBD2 (6 bases). The CDR3 contains 15 residues. CDR1 is SGHTA, CDR2 FQGTGA, per germline. The CDR3 nucleotides read TGTGCCAGCAGCTCAGGTGGAGGGATGGACAATGAGCCGTTCTTC. This translates into CASSSGGGMDNEPFF.

J is TRBJ1-4 and V is TRBV19; no firm D call. V was clipped by 3 bases and J by 7 bases, with 18 bases between them. The CDR3 runs to 16 residues. Germline lookup yields CDR1 LNHDA and CDR2 SQIVND (reference sequence). CDR3 in amino acids: CASSIRQLGWGEKLFF. The CDR3 DNA follows: TGTGCCAGTAGTATTCGCCAGCTCGGATGGGGTGAAAAACTGTTTTTT.

The chain has TRBV6-1 and TRBJ2-7; TRBD1 agrees at 7 bases. The CDR3 covers 15 residues. Trimming took 0 bases from V and 3 from J; bases not matched to a gene: 5. The germline V gene encodes CDR1 MNHNS and CDR2 SASEGT. The CDR3: CASSEAWTGLYEQYF. CDR3 nucleotide sequence: TGTGCCAGCAGTGAAGCTTGGACAGGTCTCTACGAGCAGTACTTC.

This clonotype was seen many times. V is TRBV30 and J is TRBJ2-1, with D possibly matching TRBD1 (5 bases). The ends were cut back, 5 bases at V and 4 bases at J, with 12 bases in the middle. Germline CDR1 and CDR2: GTSNPN and SVGIG (reference sequence). The CDR3 consists of 13 residues. The chain's CDR3 is CAWALTGYNEQFF. The CDR3 DNA sequence: TGTGCCTGGGCCCTCACAGGATACAATGAGCAGTTCTTC.

This clonotype was seen a single time. A much more abundant neighbour one base away suggests this may be a read error. The J gene is TRBJ2-5, the V gene TRBV2; possible D gene TRBD2, 7 bases. The CDR3 sequence is 15 residues long. In germline, CDR1 is SNHLY, CDR2 FYNNEI. CDR3 DNA: TGTACCAGCAGTGAACAACGAGGGGGGGGAGAGACCCAGTACTTC. This encodes CTSSEQRGGGETQYF.

J is TRBJ1-1 and V is TRBV9, with D hard to call. The CDR3 has 13 amino acids. V lost 0 bases, J lost 6 bases, and 9 bases lay in between. CDR1 is SGDLS, CDR2 YYNGEE, per germline. The DNA of the CDR3 is TGTGCCAGCAGCGTAGTAGGAGGCGCTGAAGCTTTCTTT. Protein: CASSVVGGAEAFF.

The chain recombines TRBV4-2 with TRBJ2-7; D not resolved. V lost 3 bases, J lost 5 bases, and 11 bases lay in between. Germline V gives CDR1 LGHNA, CDR2 YNFKEQ. There are 13 residues in the CDR3. CDR3 protein: CASSQVPFHEQYF. The CDR3 DNA reads as TGTGCCAGCAGCCAGGTACCCTTCCACGAGCAGTACTTC.

This clonotype was seen many times. The V and J genes are TRBV27 and TRBJ2-7, with TRBD1 identical over 10 bases. Germline assignment: CDR1 MNHEY and CDR2 SMNVEV (reference sequence). CDR3 size: 16 residues. Trimming took 8 bases from V and 1 from J; bases not matched to a gene: 11. The CDR3 spells CASGMTGGEKSYEQYF. The CDR3 DNA is TGTGCCAGCGGAATGACAGGGGGCGAAAAATCCTACGAGCAGTACTTC.

The rearrangement links TRBV7-3 to TRBJ1-6, with TRBD1 matching 7 bases. Germline assignment: CDR1 SGHTA and CDR2 FQGTGA. The CDR3 has 15 residues. J was trimmed by 8 bases and V by 3 bases; bases with no gene match: 7. This CDR3 reads CASSFRTGGHSPLHF. The CDR3 DNA reads TGTGCCAGCAGCTTCCGGACAGGAGGACATTCACCCCTCCACTTT. The variable domain in full, completed from reference TRBV7-3 and TRBJ1-6, reads GAGVSQTPSNKVTEKGKYVELRCDPISGHTALYWYRQSLGQGPEFLIYFQGTGAADDSGLPNDRFFAVRPEGSVSTLKIQRTERGDSAVYLCASSFRTGGHSPLHFGNGTRLTVT.

This clonotype was observed many times. J is TRBJ1-5 and V is TRBV18, with D hard to call. CDR3 size: 12 residues. Germline V CDR1 and CDR2: KGHSH, LQKENI. V lost 3 bases and J 9 bases, leaving 9 bases between the germline ends. The DNA of the CDR3 is TGTGCCAGCTCACCCGGGGAGGGGCCCCAGCATTTT. Translation gives CASSPGEGPQHF. Based on the CDR3 plus reference TRBV18 and TRBJ1-5, the full variable domain is NAGVMQNPRHLVRRRGQEARLRCSPMKGHSHVYWYRQLPEEGLKFMVYLQKENIIDESGMPKERFSAEFPKEGPSILRIQQVVRGDSAAYFCASSPGEGPQHFGDGTRLSIL.

This clonotype came up many times. The chain's CDR3 is CAISGLAGVDTQYF. In DNA form, the CDR3 reads TGTGCCATCAGTGGGCTAGCGGGGGTGGATACGCAGTATTTT. The V and J genes are TRBV10-3 and TRBJ2-3, with 10 bases fitting TRBD2. CDR1 and CDR2 from the germline V gene are ENHRY and SYGVKD. The ends lost 4 bases at V and 6 bases at J; junction bases unmatched: 4. The CDR3 length is 14 residues.

The chain links TRBV5-6 to TRBJ1-3, with D uncertain. CDR1 and CDR2 (germline): SGHDT, YYEEEE. The CDR3 runs 12 residues. V lost 1 base to trimming and J lost 5 bases, with 4 bases between them. CDR3 bases: TGTGCCAGCAGCTTGCAGAGAAACACCATATATTTT. Residues: CASSLQRNTIYF.

The table lists this clonotype with a few counts. The genes are TRBV30 and TRBJ2-7; the D gene could be TRBD1 or TRBD2 (5 bases each). The V and J ends lost 0 bases and 7 bases respectively, with 16 bases between them. The CDR3 contains 14 residues. Germline V lookup: CDR1 GTSNPN, CDR2 SVGIG (reference sequence). The CDR3 coding sequence is TGTGCCTGGAGTGTACTGGTCATTGAGGGGGAGCAGTACTTC. Encoded protein: CAWSVLVIEGEQYF.